In its sample, the clone carrying this T cell receptor (beta chain) was seen a few times. What it recognizes is unknown. This sample was taken from a study of T cells after yellow fever vaccination. Study-level points and caveats: It was a weaker secondary response, yet one that peaked faster, at day 5 versus 15. The presence of abundant clonotypes contaminating from the bulk population was possible in FACS-sorted repertoires.

TCRdb processed the 5' RACE reads anew with MiXCR; each CDR3 protein has one entry. The sample lists around 530,000 distinct CDR3 sequences; around a sixth were seen once. The specimen comprised PBMCs, sampled about 5 days after the first yellow fever vaccination. This TCR was recovered from a man between 18 and 35 years old who received the YFV17D yellow fever vaccine.

CDR3 nucleotide sequence: TGTGCCAGTAGTACGACTAGCGCCTACGGGGAGCTGTTTTTT. Its protein is CASSTTSAYGELFF. This chain uses TRBV19 with TRBJ2-2; TRBD2 matches at 8 bases. The CDR3 has 14 amino acids. The V and J ends lost 4 bases and 7 bases, in that order; junction bases with no gene match: 5. From germline, CDR1 is LNHDA and CDR2 SQIVND (reference sequence).